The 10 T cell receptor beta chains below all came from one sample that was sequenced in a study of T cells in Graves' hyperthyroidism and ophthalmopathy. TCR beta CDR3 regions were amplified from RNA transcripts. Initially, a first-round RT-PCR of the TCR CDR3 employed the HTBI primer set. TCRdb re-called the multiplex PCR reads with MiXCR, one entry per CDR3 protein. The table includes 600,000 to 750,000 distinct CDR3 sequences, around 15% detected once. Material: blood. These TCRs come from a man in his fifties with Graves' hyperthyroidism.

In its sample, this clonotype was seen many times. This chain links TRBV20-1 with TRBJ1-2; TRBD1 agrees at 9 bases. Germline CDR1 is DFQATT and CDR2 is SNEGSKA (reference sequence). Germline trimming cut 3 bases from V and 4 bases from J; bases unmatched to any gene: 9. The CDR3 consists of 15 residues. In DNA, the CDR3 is TGCAGTGCTAGTCAACCGGGACAGGGAACCTATGGCTACACCTTC. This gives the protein CSASQPGQGTYGYTF.

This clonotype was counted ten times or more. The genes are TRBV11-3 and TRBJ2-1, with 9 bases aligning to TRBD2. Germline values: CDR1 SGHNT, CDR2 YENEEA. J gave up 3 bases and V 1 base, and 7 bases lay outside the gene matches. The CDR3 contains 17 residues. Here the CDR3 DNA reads TGTGCCAGCAGCTTAGTGGGTAGCGGGAGCCTCTACAATGAGCAGTTCTTC. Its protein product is CASSLVGSGSLYNEQFF.

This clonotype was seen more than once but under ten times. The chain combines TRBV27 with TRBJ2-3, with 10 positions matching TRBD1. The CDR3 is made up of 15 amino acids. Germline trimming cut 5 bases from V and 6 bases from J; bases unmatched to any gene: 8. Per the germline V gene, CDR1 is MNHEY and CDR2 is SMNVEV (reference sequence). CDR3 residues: CASSRAGQGMDTQYF. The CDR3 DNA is TGTGCCAGCAGTCGGGCGGGACAGGGGATGGATACGCAGTATTTT.

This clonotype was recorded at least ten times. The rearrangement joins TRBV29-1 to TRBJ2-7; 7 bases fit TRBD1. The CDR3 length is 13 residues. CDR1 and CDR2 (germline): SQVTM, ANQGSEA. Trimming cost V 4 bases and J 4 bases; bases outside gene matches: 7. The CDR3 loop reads CSVGQGNGYEQYF. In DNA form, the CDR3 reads TGCAGCGTTGGACAGGGAAATGGATACGAGCAGTACTTC.

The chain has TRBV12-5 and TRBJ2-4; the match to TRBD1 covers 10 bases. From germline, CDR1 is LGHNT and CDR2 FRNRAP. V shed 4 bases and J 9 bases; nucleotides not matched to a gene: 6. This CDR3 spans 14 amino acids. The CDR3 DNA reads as TGTGCTAGTGGTTCACCTCGGGACAGGGGCATTCAGTACTTC. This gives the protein CASGSPRDRGIQYF. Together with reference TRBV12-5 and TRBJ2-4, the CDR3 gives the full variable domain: DARVTQTPRHKVTEMGQEVTMRCQPILGHNTVFWYRQTMMQGLELLAYFRNRAPLDDSGMPKDRFSAEMPDATLATLKIQPSEPRDSAVYFCASGSPRDRGIQYFGAGTRLSVL.

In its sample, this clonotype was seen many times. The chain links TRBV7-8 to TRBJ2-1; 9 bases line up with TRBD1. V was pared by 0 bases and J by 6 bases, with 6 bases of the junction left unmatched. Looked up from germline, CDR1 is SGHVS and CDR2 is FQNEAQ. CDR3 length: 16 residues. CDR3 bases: TGTGCCAGCAGCTTAGCGTTGGGACAGGGTTTCAATGAGCAGTTCTTC. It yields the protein CASSLALGQGFNEQFF.

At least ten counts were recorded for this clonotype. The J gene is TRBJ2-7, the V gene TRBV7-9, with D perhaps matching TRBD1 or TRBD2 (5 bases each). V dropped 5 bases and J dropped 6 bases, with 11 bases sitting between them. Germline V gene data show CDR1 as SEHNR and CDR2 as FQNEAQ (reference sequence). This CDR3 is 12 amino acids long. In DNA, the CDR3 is TGTGCCAGCAGCCATTCGGGGACCGAGCAGTACTTC. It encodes CASSHSGTEQYF.

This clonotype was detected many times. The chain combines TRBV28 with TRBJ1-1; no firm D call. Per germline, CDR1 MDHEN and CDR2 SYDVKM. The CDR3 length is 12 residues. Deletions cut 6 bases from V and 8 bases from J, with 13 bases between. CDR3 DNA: TGTGCCAGCAGGGGCCTCCATCGAGAAGCTTTCTTT. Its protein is CASRGLHREAFF.

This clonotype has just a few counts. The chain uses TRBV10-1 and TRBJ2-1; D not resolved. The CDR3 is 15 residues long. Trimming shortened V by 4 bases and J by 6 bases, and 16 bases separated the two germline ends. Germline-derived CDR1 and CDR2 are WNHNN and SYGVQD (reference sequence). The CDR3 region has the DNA TGCGCCAGCAGTGGACTTACCACCCTTACCAATGAGCAGTTCTTC. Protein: CASSGLTTLTNEQFF.

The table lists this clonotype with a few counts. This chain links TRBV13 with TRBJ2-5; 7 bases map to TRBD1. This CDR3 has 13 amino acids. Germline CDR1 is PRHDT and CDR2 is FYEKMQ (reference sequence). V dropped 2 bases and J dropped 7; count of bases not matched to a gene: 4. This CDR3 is CASSLSRQGTQYF. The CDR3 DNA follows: TGTGCCAGCAGCTTATCTAGACAGGGGACCCAGTACTTC. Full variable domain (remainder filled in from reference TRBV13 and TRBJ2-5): AAGVIQSPRHLIKEKRETATLKCYPIPRHDTVYWYQQGPGQDPQFLISFYEKMQSDKGSIPDRFSAQQFSDYHSELNMSSLELGDSALYFCASSLSRQGTQYFGPGTRLLVL.